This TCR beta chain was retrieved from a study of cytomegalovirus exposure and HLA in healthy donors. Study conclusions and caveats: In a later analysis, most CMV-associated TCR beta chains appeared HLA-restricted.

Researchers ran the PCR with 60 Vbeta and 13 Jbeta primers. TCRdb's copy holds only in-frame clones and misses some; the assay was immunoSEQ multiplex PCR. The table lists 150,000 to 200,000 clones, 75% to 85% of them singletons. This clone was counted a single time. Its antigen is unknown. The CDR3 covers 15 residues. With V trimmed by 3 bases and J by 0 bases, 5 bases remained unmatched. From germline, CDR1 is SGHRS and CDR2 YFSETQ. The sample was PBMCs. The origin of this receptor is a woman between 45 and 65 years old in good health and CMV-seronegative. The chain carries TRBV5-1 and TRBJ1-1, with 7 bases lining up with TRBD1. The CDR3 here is CASSWRQGMNTEAFF. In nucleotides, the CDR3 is TGCGCCAGCAGCTGGCGACAGGGTATGAACACTGAAGCTTTCTTT. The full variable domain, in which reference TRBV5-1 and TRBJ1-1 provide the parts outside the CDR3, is KAGVTQTPRYLIKTRGQQVTLSCSPISGHRSVSWYQQTPGQGLQFLFEYFSETQRNKGNFPGRFSGRQFSNSRSEMNVSTLELGDSALYLCASSWRQGMNTEAFFGQGTRLTVV.